This T cell receptor (beta chain) was obtained from a study of blood T cell repertoires in COVID-19. On the study more broadly: COVID-19 samples collected from the United States, Italy and Spain covered acute and convalescent phases.

TCRdb's copy holds only in-frame clones and misses some; the assay was immunoSEQ multiplex PCR. Seen here are 100,000 to 150,000 clones, 70% to 75% observed once, and the top ten hold 6%. While infection was still active, Seattle patients were enrolled and then followed longitudinally. There are 14 residues in the CDR3. The V gene's germline CDR1 is SGHNT and CDR2 YYREEE (reference sequence). The V gene end was trimmed by 3 bases and the J gene end by 4 bases; junction bases not matched to a gene: 4. This clonotype was obtained from a man of 80 years or more with COVID-19, enrolled during active disease. The chain couples TRBV5-4 to TRBJ1-2; 9 nucleotides line up with TRBD1. The material sequenced was peripheral blood. The CDR3 loop reads CASSWTDRGYGYTF. CDR3 sequence (DNA): TGTGCCAGCAGCTGGACGGACAGGGGCTATGGCTACACCTTC.